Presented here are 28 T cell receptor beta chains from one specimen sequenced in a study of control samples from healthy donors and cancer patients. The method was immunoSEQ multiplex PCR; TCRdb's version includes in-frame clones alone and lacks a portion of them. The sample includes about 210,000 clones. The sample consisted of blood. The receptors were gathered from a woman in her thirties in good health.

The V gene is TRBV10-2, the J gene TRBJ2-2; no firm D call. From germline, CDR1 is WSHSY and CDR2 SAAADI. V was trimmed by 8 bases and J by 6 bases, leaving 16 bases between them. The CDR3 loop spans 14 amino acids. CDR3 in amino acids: CASGTGYEPGELFF. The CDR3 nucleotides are TGCGCCAGCGGAACCGGCTACGAGCCCGGGGAGCTGTTTTTT.

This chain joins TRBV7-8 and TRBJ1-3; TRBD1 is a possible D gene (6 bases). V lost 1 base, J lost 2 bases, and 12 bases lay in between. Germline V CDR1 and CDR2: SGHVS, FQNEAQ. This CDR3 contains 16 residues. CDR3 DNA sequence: TGTGCCAGCAGCTTAGGGACAGCTGGAACTGGAAACACCATATATTTT. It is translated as CASSLGTAGTGNTIYF.

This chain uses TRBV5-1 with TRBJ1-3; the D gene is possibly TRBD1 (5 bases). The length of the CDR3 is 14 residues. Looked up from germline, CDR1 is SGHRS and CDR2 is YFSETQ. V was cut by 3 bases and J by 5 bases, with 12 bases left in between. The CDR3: CASSSSGSRNTIYF. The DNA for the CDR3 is TGCGCCAGCAGCTCCTCAGGGTCGAGAAACACCATATATTTT.

The CDR3 spells CASTSQGKAFF. Written as DNA, the CDR3 is TGTGCCAGCACTAGTCAGGGCAAAGCTTTCTTT. V and J are TRBV6-5 and TRBJ1-1, with a tentative D call TRBD1 (5 bases). Trimming removed 7 bases at V and 9 bases at J, with 12 bases between. In germline, CDR1 is MNHEY, CDR2 SVGAGI. This CDR3 has 11 residues.

CDR3 sequence: CASSSGTGTYGYTF. The CDR3, as DNA: TGTGCCAGCAGTTCCGGGACAGGGACCTATGGCTACACCTTC. The J gene is TRBJ1-2, the V gene TRBV28, with 9 bases fitting TRBD1. This CDR3 region has 14 residues. Trimming cost V 4 bases and J 4 bases; bases outside gene matches: 4. The germline V gene has CDR1 MDHEN and CDR2 SYDVKM.

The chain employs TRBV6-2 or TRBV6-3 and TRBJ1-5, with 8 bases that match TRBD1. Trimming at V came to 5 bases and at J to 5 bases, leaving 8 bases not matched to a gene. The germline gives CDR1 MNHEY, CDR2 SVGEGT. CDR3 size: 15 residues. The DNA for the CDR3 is TGTGCCAGCAGTCGCGGGACAGGTAGTTATCAGCCCCAGCATTTT. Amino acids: CASSRGTGSYQPQHF.

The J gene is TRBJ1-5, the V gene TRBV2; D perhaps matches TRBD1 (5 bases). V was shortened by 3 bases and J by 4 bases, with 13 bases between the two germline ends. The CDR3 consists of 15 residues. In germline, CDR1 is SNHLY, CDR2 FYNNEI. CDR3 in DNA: TGTGCCAGCAGTGAGGGGACCTACTCGAATCAGCCCCAGCATTTT. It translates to CASSEGTYSNQPQHF.

CDR3 sequence reads: CAGRRGGTDTQYF. DNA for the CDR3: TGTGCCGGGCGGCGGGGGGGCACAGATACGCAGTATTTT. The chain joins TRBV6-5 to TRBJ2-3; the match to TRBD2 covers 8 bases. The CDR3 is made up of 13 amino acids. After removal of 11 bases from V and 1 base from J, the junction contained 5 bases not matched to a gene. From germline, CDR1 is MNHEY and CDR2 SVGAGI.

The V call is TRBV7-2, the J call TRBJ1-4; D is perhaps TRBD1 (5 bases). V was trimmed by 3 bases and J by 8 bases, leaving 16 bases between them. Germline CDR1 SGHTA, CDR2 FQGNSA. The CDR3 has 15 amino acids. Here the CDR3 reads CASSFYQGREEKLFF. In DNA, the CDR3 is TGTGCCAGCAGCTTCTATCAGGGCCGTGAGGAAAAACTGTTTTTT.

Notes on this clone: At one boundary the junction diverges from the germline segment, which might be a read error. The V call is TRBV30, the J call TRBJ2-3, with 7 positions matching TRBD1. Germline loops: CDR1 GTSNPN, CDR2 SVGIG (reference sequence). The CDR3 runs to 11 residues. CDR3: CAWSLGDRSLF. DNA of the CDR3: TGTGCCTGGAGTCTTGGGGACAGATCTCTTTTT.

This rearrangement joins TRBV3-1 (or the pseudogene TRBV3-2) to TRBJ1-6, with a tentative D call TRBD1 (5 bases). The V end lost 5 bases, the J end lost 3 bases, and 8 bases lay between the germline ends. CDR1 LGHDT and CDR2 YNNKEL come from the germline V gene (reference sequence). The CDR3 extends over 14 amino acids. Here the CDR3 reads CASSRDGYNSPLHF. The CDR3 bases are TGTGCCAGCAGCAGGGACGGCTATAATTCACCCCTCCACTTT.

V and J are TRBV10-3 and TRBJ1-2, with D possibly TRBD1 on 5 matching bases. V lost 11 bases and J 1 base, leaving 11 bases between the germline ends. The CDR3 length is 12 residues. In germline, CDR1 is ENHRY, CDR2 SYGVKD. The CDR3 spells CAVGGGNYGYTF. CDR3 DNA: TGTGCCGTCGGGGGGGGTAACTATGGCTACACCTTC.

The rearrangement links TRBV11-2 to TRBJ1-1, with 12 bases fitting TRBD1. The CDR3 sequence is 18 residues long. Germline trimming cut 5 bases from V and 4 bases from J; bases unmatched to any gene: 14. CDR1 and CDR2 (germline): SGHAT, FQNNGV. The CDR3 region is CASSLSGTGGFISTEAFF. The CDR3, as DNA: TGTGCCAGCAGCCTGTCCGGGACAGGGGGCTTCATCAGCACTGAAGCTTTCTTT.

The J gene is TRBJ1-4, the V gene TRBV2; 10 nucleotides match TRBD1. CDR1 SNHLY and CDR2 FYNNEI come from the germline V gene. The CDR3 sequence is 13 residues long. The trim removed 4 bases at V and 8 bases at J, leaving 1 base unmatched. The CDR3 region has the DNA TGTGCCAGCAGTGGGGACAGGGGAGAAAAACTGTTTTTT. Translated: CASSGDRGEKLFF.

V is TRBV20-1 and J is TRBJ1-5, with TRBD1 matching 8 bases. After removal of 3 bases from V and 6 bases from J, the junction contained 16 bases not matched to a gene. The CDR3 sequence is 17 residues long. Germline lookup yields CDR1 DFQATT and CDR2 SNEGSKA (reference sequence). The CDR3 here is CSASPNARQGWVQPQHF. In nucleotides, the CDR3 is TGCAGTGCTAGTCCCAACGCCCGACAGGGGTGGGTTCAGCCCCAGCATTTT.

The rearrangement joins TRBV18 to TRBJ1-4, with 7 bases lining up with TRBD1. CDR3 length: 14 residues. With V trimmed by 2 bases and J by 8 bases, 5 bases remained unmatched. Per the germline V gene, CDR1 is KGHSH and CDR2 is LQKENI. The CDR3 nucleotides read TGTGCCAGCTCACCAAGGGGACAGATGGAAAAACTGTTTTTT. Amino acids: CASSPRGQMEKLFF.

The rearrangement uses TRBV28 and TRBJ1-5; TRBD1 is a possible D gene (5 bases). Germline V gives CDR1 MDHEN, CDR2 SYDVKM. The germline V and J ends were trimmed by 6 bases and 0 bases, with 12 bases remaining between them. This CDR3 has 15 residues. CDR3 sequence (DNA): TGTGCCAGCAGACCAGGGACCTATAGCAATCAGCCCCAGCATTTT. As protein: CASRPGTYSNQPQHF.

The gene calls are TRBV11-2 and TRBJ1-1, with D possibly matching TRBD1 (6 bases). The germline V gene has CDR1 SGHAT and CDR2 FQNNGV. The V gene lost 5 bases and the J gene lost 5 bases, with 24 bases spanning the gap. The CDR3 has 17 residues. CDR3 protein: CASSPRGVGGKGTEAFF. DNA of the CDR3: TGTGCCAGCAGCCCTAGAGGGGTGGGGGGCAAGGGGACTGAAGCTTTCTTT. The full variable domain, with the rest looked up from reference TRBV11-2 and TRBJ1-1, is EAGVAQSPRYKIIEKRQSVAFWCNPISGHATLYWYQQILGQGPKLLIQFQNNGVVDDSQLPKDRFSAERLKGVDSTLKIQPAKLEDSAVYLCASSPRGVGGKGTEAFFGQGTRLTVV.

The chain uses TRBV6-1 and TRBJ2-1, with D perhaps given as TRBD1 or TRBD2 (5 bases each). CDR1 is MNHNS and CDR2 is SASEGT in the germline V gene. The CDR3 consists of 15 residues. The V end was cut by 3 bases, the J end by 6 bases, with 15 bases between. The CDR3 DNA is TGTGCCAGCAGTGAGAGGGGCGCGAAGGCCAATGAGCAGTTCTTC. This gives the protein CASSERGAKANEQFF.

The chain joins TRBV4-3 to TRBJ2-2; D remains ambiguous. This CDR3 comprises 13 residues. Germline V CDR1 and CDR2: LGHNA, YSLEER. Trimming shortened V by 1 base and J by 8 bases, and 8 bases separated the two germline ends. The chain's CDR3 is CASSQGSRGELFF. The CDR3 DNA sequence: TGCGCCAGCAGCCAAGGAAGCCGGGGGGAGCTGTTTTTT.

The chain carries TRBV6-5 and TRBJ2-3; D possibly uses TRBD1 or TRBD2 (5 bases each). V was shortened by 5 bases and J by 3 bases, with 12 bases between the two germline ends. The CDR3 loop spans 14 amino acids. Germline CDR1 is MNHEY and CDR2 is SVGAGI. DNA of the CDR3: TGTGCCAGCAGTAGTCGGGGCGTTACAGATACGCAGTATTTT. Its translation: CASSSRGVTDTQYF.

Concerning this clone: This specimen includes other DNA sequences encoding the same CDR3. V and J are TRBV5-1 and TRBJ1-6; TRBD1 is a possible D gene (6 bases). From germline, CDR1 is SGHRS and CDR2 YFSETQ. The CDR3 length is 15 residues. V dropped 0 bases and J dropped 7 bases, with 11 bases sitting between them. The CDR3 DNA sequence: TGCGCCAGCAGCTTGGCGGGGACAACGAATTCACCCCTCCACTTT. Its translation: CASSLAGTTNSPLHF.

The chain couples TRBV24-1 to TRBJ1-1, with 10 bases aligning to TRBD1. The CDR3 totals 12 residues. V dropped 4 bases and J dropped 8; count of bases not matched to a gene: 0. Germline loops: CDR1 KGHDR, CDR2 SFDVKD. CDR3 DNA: TGTGCCACCAGTGAGGACAGGGGGGAAGCTTTCTTT. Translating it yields CATSEDRGEAFF.

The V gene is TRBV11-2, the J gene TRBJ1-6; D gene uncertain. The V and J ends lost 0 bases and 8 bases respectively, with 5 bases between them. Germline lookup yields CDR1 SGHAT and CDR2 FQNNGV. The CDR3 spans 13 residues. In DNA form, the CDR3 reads TGTGCCAGCAGCTTAGATCCATATTCACCCCTCCACTTT. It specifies CASSLDPYSPLHF.

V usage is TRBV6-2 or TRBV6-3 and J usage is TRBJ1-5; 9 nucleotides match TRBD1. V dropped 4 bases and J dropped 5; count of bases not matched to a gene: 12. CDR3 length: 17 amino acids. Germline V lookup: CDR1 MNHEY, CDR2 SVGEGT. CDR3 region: CASSWGVAGQGYQPQHF. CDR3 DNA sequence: TGTGCCAGCAGTTGGGGAGTCGCGGGACAGGGTTATCAGCCCCAGCATTTT.

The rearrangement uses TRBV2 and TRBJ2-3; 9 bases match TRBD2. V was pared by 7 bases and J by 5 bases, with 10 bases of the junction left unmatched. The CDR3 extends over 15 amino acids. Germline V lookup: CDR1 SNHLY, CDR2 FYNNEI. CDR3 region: CASMKASGVVDTQYF. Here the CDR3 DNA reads TGTGCCAGCATGAAGGCTAGCGGGGTAGTAGATACGCAGTATTTT.

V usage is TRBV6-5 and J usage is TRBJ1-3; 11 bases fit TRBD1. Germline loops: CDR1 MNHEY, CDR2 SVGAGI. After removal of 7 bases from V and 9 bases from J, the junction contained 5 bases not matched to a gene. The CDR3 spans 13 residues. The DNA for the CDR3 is TGTGCCAGCATACCGGGACAGGGGGGCACCATATATTTT. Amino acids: CASIPGQGGTIYF.

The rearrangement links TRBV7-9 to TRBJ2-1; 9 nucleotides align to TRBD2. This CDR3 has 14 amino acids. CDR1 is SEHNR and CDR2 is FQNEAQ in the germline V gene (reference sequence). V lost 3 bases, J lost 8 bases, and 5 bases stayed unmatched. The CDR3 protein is CASSLGTSWDEQFF. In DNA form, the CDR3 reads TGTGCCAGCAGCTTGGGGACTAGCTGGGATGAGCAGTTCTTC.